This entry concerns a single T cell receptor beta chain. Vbeta (60) and Jbeta (13) primers were used in the PCR. This table comes from immunoSEQ multiplex PCR, and its TCRdb copy is limited to in-frame clones, with some not included. The sample includes 110,000 to 150,000 clones, more than 70% of them seen just once. The CDR3 is 15 amino acids. Trimming pared 7 bases from V and 1 base from J, leaving 14 bases between. From germline, CDR1 is MDHEN and CDR2 SYDVKM. The sample originates from a study of cytomegalovirus exposure and HLA in healthy donors. Source material: PBMCs. The source is a male donor in good health and CMV-seropositive. The chain has TRBV28 and TRBJ2-4; tentatively, D is TRBD2 (6 bases). Here the CDR3 reads CASKRGEVAKNIQYF. The CDR3 nucleotides read TGTGCCAGCAAACGTGGGGAGGTTGCCAAAAACATTCAGTACTTC.